This T cell receptor beta chain stems from a study of blood T cell repertoires in COVID-19. Study-wide context: Specimens from acute and convalescent COVID-19 originated in the United States, Italy and Spain. The cDNA or gDNA used as material had been derived from T cells, B-cell-depleted T cells, or PBMCs.

This CDR3 spans 15 amino acids. CDR1 MNHNY and CDR2 SVGAGI come from the germline V gene (reference sequence). V lost 2 bases, J lost 3 bases, and 10 bases lay in between. Original methodology: It was from reference gene primer amplification that nucleated cell counts were estimated. TCRdb's copy holds only in-frame clones and misses some; the assay was immunoSEQ multiplex PCR. D and trimming were read from the DNA, whereas the V and J calls and clone size are those reported in that table. The sample consists of 300,000 or so clones, just under 90% of them appearing once. This chain links TRBV6-6 with TRBJ1-4; tentative D call: TRBD1 (6 bases). The clonotype originates from a woman between 40 and 55 years old with acute or convalescent COVID-19. Sequenced material: peripheral blood. The CDR3 spells CASSYRDTPNEKLFF. The DNA for the CDR3 is TGTGCCAGCAGTTACAGGGACACCCCTAATGAAAAACTGTTTTTT.